The present T cell receptor (beta chain) was sequenced within a study of T cell responses to AZD1222 COVID-19 vaccine. Across the study: Second-dose timings of about 4 or about 12 weeks were pooled.

Sequencing used immunoSEQ multiplex PCR; TCRdb keeps in-frame clones, though not all of them. The sample has 100,000 to 150,000 clones; roughly nine tenths are singletons. Study-wide points: Breadth and depth of Spike-specific TCRs rose after two AZD1222 doses.

The CDR3 sequence is 12 residues long. Germline CDR1 MNHEY, CDR2 SVGAGI. V gave up 7 bases and J gave up 8 bases, with 14 bases separating them. With regard to this clone: Its antigen is as yet unknown.

Specimen: peripheral blood, collected on day 0 of AZD1222 vaccination. The sequence was obtained from an adult in good health. The rearrangement links TRBV6-5 to TRBJ1-2, with no clear D. Written as DNA, the CDR3 is TGTGCCAGCACCTCAGTAGGGCGCGGCTACACCTTC. Its protein product is CASTSVGRGYTF.